A single sample is the source of the 11 T cell receptor beta chains below, sequenced in a study of shared clonotypes between healthy human individuals. The assay was immunoSEQ multiplex PCR, and TCRdb's table has in-frame clones only and misses some. Counted here are approximately 530,000 clones, approximately 95% occurring once; the ten biggest clones make up around 0.067%. Source material: naive CD4+ T cells sorted from blood. Subset here: CD45RA+ positively selected. The origin of the receptors is a young woman in good health.

A word on this clone: The junction and the germline gene differ at one end; a read error may be behind it. The V gene is TRBV7-3, the J gene TRBJ2-7; 10 bases agree with TRBD2. CDR1 is SGHTA and CDR2 is FQGTGA in the germline V gene. This CDR3 has 14 residues. CDR3 protein: CASSLEAGGPFLDF. CDR3 nucleotides: TGTGCCAGCAGCTTAGAAGCGGGAGGGCCATTCTTGGACTTC. Full variable domain (missing parts from reference TRBV7-3 and TRBJ2-7): GAGVSQTPSNKVTEKGKYVELRCDPISGHTALYWYRQSLGQGPEFLIYFQGTGAADDSGLPNDRFFAVRPEGSVSTLKIQRTERGDSAVYLCASSLEAGGPFLDFGPGTRLTVT.

This chain joins TRBV5-1 and TRBJ2-1, with TRBD2 matching over 8 bases. Germline V gene sequence: CDR1 SGHRS, CDR2 YFSETQ. The CDR3 spans 16 residues. The V segment lost 2 bases and the J segment 0 bases; nucleotides outside the gene matches: 4. The CDR3 loop reads CASSLIAGSSYNEQFF. The CDR3 DNA reads as TGCGCCAGCAGCTTAATAGCGGGAAGCTCCTACAATGAGCAGTTCTTC.

The V call is TRBV7-9, the J call TRBJ2-3, with 10 bases aligning to TRBD2. V lost 5 bases to trimming and J lost 4 bases; unmatched junction nucleotides: 9. This CDR3 comprises 16 residues. CDR1 is SEHNR, CDR2 FQNEAQ, per germline (reference sequence). In DNA form, the CDR3 reads TGTGCCAGCAGCCCGACGGATCTAGCGGGAGCAGATACGCAGTATTTT. Protein product: CASSPTDLAGADTQYF. Using reference TRBV7-9 and TRBJ2-3 for the parts outside the CDR3, the full variable domain is DTGVSQNPRHKITKRGQNVTFRCDPISEHNRLYWYRQTLGQGPEFLTYFQNEAQLEKSRLLSDRFSAERPKGSFSTLEIQRTEQGDSAMYLCASSPTDLAGADTQYFGPGTRLTVL.

The chain recombines TRBV6-4 with TRBJ1-1; D is uncertain. CDR1 is MRHNA and CDR2 is SNTAGT in the germline V gene. The V end was cut by 5 bases, the J end by 5 bases, with 12 bases between. This CDR3 region has 13 residues. For the CDR3, the DNA is TGTGCCAGCAGTAAAGAGAGGAGGACTGAAGCTTTCTTT. Translated: CASSKERRTEAFF.

The chain has TRBV21-1 and TRBJ2-5; the DNA was not compared with TRBD1, the D call given in the table. The J call is in doubt because the DNA end fits TRBJ2-7 better. TRBV21-1 is shown as a pseudogene. This CDR3 region has 15 residues. The CDR3 DNA reads as TGTGCCAGCAGCATCTACAGGGGAACGATATACGAGCAGTACTTC. Protein product: CASSIYRGTIYEQYF.

The chain carries TRBV14 and TRBJ1-5; unclear D gene. Looked up from germline, CDR1 is SGHDN and CDR2 is FVKESK. Deletions cut 4 bases from V and 4 bases from J, with 17 bases between. The CDR3 is 16 amino acids. DNA for the CDR3: TGTGCCAGCAGCCCGATGAAACCGGGATCTAATCAGCCCCAGCATTTT. This encodes CASSPMKPGSNQPQHF.

The CDR3 reads CASSLDRDTEAFF. For the CDR3, the DNA is TGCGCCAGCAGCCTGGACAGGGACACTGAAGCTTTCTTT. The chain is built from TRBV5-1 and TRBJ1-1; 8 bases line up with TRBD1. This CDR3 region has 13 residues. The germline gives CDR1 SGHRS, CDR2 YFSETQ. With V trimmed by 4 bases and J by 3 bases, 2 bases remained unmatched.

V usage is TRBV19 and J usage is TRBJ2-7; maybe TRBD2 (5 bases). Deletions cut 3 bases from V and 2 bases from J, with 20 bases between. The CDR3 loop spans 17 amino acids. Germline CDR1 and CDR2: LNHDA and SQIVND (reference sequence). The CDR3 here is CASSILPSRATTYEQYF. As DNA, the CDR3 is TGTGCCAGTAGTATCTTGCCCTCGAGGGCTACTACCTACGAGCAGTACTTC.

The chain is built from TRBV28 and TRBJ1-1; D ambiguous. The CDR3 is 12 amino acids. Trimming removed 5 bases from V and 5 bases from J, with 9 bases in between. Germline V gene lookup returns CDR1 MDHEN and CDR2 SYDVKM. The CDR3 region is CASSPIGTEAFF. CDR3 sequence (DNA): TGTGCCAGCAGTCCTATTGGGACTGAAGCTTTCTTT. Full variable domain (missing parts from reference TRBV28 and TRBJ1-1): DVKVTQSSRYLVKRTGEKVFLECVQDMDHENMFWYRQDPGLGLRLIYFSYDVKMKEKGDIPEGYSVSREKKERFSLILESASTNQTSMYLCASSPIGTEAFFGQGTRLTVV.

This clone was detected once. The chain uses TRBV19 and TRBJ2-1; no reliable D call. V was shortened by 6 bases and J by 5 bases, with 17 bases between the two germline ends. This CDR3 comprises 15 residues. CDR1 is LNHDA, CDR2 SQIVND, per germline (reference sequence). The CDR3 bases are TGTGCCAGTAGACCCCCCGGGCAGGTACACAATGAGCAGTTCTTC. Protein sequence: CASRPPGQVHNEQFF. Together with reference TRBV19 and TRBJ2-1, the CDR3 gives the full variable domain: DGGITQSPKYLFRKEGQNVTLSCEQNLNHDAMYWYRQDPGQGLRLIYYSQIVNDFQKGDIAEGYSVSREKKESFPLTVTSAQKNPTAFYLCASRPPGQVHNEQFFGPGTRLTVL.

The V call is TRBV6-1, the J call TRBJ1-1; no clear D. CDR1 is MNHNS and CDR2 is SASEGT in the germline V gene. Trimming pared 6 bases from V and 0 bases from J, leaving 8 bases between. This CDR3 contains 13 residues. The CDR3 region has the DNA TGTGCCAGCAGACCGACCATGAACACTGAAGCTTTCTTT. Translated: CASRPTMNTEAFF.